One and the same sample provided the 25 T cell receptor beta chains below, sequenced in a study of tumor-infiltrating lymphocytes in localized non-small cell lung cancer. The repertoire was sequenced with immunoSEQ multiplex PCR; TCRdb's copy has only in-frame clones and lacks some. This sample has about 21,000 clones; approximately 80% occur once, and the top ten carry 3% to 3.5%. The sequenced material came from lung tumor tissue. These receptors came from a human donor with non-small cell lung cancer.

A few counts support this clone. V gene TRBV4-2 combines with J gene TRBJ2-2; D ambiguous. V shed 4 bases and J shed 1 base, with 7 bases lying between them. Germline CDR1 LGHNA, CDR2 YNFKEQ. This CDR3 comprises 14 residues. CDR3 sequence (DNA): TGTGCCAGCAGCCCTCGACAGAACACCGGGGAGCTGTTTTTT. This encodes CASSPRQNTGELFF.

This sequence joins TRBV11-2 and TRBJ2-3; 9 bases agree with TRBD2. Germline assignment: CDR1 SGHAT and CDR2 FQNNGV. The V and J ends lost 5 bases and 4 bases, in that order; junction bases with no gene match: 10. The CDR3 spans 16 residues. For the CDR3, the DNA is TGTGCCAGCAGCATCGGAGCGGGAGGAGGGGCAGATACGCAGTATTTT. Translation gives CASSIGAGGGADTQYF.

This chain links TRBV6-4 with TRBJ2-1; 10 bases align to TRBD2. In germline, CDR1 is MRHNA, CDR2 SNTAGT. There are 15 residues in the CDR3. V dropped 4 bases and J dropped 9; count of bases not matched to a gene: 9. CDR3 DNA: TGTGCCAGCAGTGCGAGCGGGGGGGCCCTGGGTGAGCAGTTCTTC. It encodes CASSASGGALGEQFF.

This clone was seen just once. The chain uses TRBV2 and TRBJ2-7, with D uncertain. V lost 7 bases and J lost 3, with 13 bases in between. The CDR3 spans 13 residues. Germline-derived CDR1 and CDR2 are SNHLY and FYNNEI. The CDR3: CASNLDNLYEQYF. The CDR3 DNA follows: TGTGCCAGCAATTTAGACAATCTCTACGAGCAGTACTTC.

In this sample, this clone is medium-sized (0.01 to 0.1%). This chain links TRBV6-6 with TRBJ2-7, with a weak D call TRBD2 (5 bases). Per the germline V gene, CDR1 is MNHNY and CDR2 is SVGAGI (reference sequence). The CDR3 is made up of 14 amino acids. Trimming shortened V by 6 bases and J by 2 bases, and 14 bases separated the two germline ends. The CDR3 is CASRRVATTYEQYF. As DNA, the CDR3 is TGTGCCAGCAGGCGAGTAGCGACCACCTACGAGCAGTACTTC.

This rearrangement joins TRBV11-2 to TRBJ2-2; unclear D gene. The CDR3 runs to 12 residues. Germline loops: CDR1 SGHAT, CDR2 FQNNGV. V gave up 1 base and J gave up 6 bases, with 3 bases separating them. The CDR3 bases are TGTGCCAGCAGCTTAGTTGCCGGGGAGCTGTTTTTT. Translation gives CASSLVAGELFF.

The rearrangement uses TRBV10-1 and TRBJ1-5; no clear D gene. Per the germline V gene, CDR1 is WNHNN and CDR2 is SYGVQD (reference sequence). V lost 2 bases, J lost 5 bases, and 7 bases lay in between. CDR3 size: 13 residues. The CDR3: CASSEGLYQPQHF. The CDR3 DNA is TGCGCCAGCAGTGAGGGCCTATATCAGCCCCAGCATTTT.

The rearrangement uses TRBV27 and TRBJ2-5; D is ambiguous. CDR1 MNHEY and CDR2 SMNVEV come from the germline V gene (reference sequence). The V end lost 6 bases, the J end lost 4 bases, and 12 bases lay between the germline ends. The CDR3 is made up of 13 amino acids. In nucleotides, the CDR3 is TGTGCCAGCAGATCCGATTTCCCAGAGACCCAGTACTTC. This codes for CASRSDFPETQYF.

This clone has a handful of counts. The chain uses TRBV4-3 and TRBJ1-1; no firm D call. V lost 2 bases to trimming and J lost 4 bases, with 8 bases between them. The CDR3 sequence is 13 residues long. Germline V CDR1 and CDR2: LGHNA, YSLEER. CDR3 amino acids: CASSQNPATEAFF. Written as DNA, the CDR3 is TGCGCCAGCAGCCAAAACCCCGCCACTGAAGCTTTCTTT.

V gene TRBV5-1 combines with J gene TRBJ2-1, with D possibly TRBD2 on 5 matching bases. Germline V gene data show CDR1 as SGHRS and CDR2 as YFSETQ. Trimming took off 0 bases at V and 2 bases at J, with 18 bases between the two ends. This CDR3 contains 18 residues. The chain's CDR3 is CASSLATLSGTAYNEQFF. The CDR3 DNA reads TGCGCCAGCAGCTTGGCCACGTTGTCGGGAACCGCCTACAATGAGCAGTTCTTC.

The J gene is TRBJ2-3, the V gene TRBV4-3; TRBD1 aligns across 8 bases. The germline V gene has CDR1 LGHNA and CDR2 YSLEER. The CDR3 runs 14 residues. The V segment lost 5 bases and the J segment 5 bases; nucleotides outside the gene matches: 6. The CDR3 spells CASSYQGARDTQYF. CDR3 DNA: TGCGCCAGCAGCTACCAGGGGGCTAGAGATACGCAGTATTTT.

This sequence joins TRBV6-5 and TRBJ1-5; D is ambiguous. V was shortened by 0 bases and J by 5 bases, with 5 bases between the two germline ends. The CDR3 is 13 amino acids. CDR1 MNHEY and CDR2 SVGAGI come from the germline V gene. CDR3 nucleotides: TGTGCCAGCAGTTACTCGGCCGATCAGCCCCAGCATTTT. Translation gives CASSYSADQPQHF.

Only a few counts were recorded for this clone. This chain connects TRBV21-1 to TRBJ1-1. TRBV21-1 is a pseudogene segment. CDR3 length: 16 amino acids. CDR3 protein: CASSKFSVGRNTEAFF. The CDR3 bases are TGTGCCAGCAGCAAATTTTCCGTGGGAAGGAACACTGAAGCTTTCTTT.

This chain links TRBV4-3 with TRBJ2-3; 14 positions match TRBD2. Trimming removed 5 bases from V and 3 bases from J; junction bases left unmatched: 4. CDR1 LGHNA and CDR2 YSLEER come from the germline V gene. This CDR3 is built from 16 residues. The CDR3 nucleotides read TGCGCCAGCAGCAGCGGACTAGCGGGAGGTACAGATACGCAGTATTTT. Amino acid sequence: CASSSGLAGGTDTQYF.

This clone was seen a few times. This chain uses TRBV11-3 with TRBJ2-7; 10 bases align to TRBD1. The CDR3 totals 14 residues. CDR1 is SGHNT, CDR2 YENEEA, per germline. Trimming at V came to 5 bases and at J to 6 bases, leaving 7 bases not matched to a gene. CDR3 loop: CASSLGTGAREQYF. CDR3 in DNA: TGTGCCAGCAGCCTCGGGACAGGGGCGCGCGAGCAGTACTTC.

The chain is built from TRBV7-8 and TRBJ2-3; D remains ambiguous. CDR1 is SGHVS and CDR2 is FQNEAQ in the germline V gene. The CDR3 is 15 amino acids. Trimming took 4 bases from V and 0 from J, leaving 11 bases between them. CDR3 nucleotide sequence: TGTGCCAGCAGCTCATTTTCCCAAAGCACAGATACGCAGTATTTT. It translates to CASSSFSQSTDTQYF.

This clone has only one observation. J is TRBJ2-4 and V is TRBV4-3; a possible D gene is TRBD2 (5 bases). The CDR3 spans 18 residues. Trimming stripped 4 bases from V and 6 bases from J, with 25 bases between. Germline CDR1 reads LGHNA; CDR2 reads YSLEER. The CDR3 nucleotides read TGCGCCAGCAGCCTGTCTCTTGGACTGACGGTGGATTTAAACATTCAGTACTTC. This encodes CASSLSLGLTVDLNIQYF.

The chain combines TRBV19 with TRBJ1-2, with D possibly being TRBD1 (5 bases). The CDR3 contains 12 residues. The V gene's germline CDR1 is LNHDA and CDR2 SQIVND (reference sequence). V dropped 6 bases and J dropped 7 bases, with 12 bases sitting between them. CDR3 region: CASSRGQRGYTF. Here the CDR3 DNA reads TGTGCCAGTAGCCGGGGCCAGCGTGGCTACACCTTC.

This clone occurred once. The CDR3 sequence: CASSSNAGTLAGEQFF. DNA of the CDR3: TGCGCCAGCAGCTCAAACGCCGGGACCCTCGCGGGTGAGCAGTTCTTC. The V call is TRBV5-1, the J call TRBJ2-1; D possibly uses TRBD1 or TRBD2 (5 bases each). V lost 3 bases, J lost 9 bases, and 22 bases lay in between. Germline lookup yields CDR1 SGHRS and CDR2 YFSETQ. The CDR3 loop spans 16 amino acids.

V gene TRBV5-1 combines with J gene TRBJ2-3; tentatively, D is TRBD1 (5 bases). V gave up 4 bases and J gave up 4 bases, with 16 bases separating them. This CDR3 region has 15 residues. Per germline, CDR1 SGHRS and CDR2 YFSETQ. CDR3 sequence reads: CASSHMGPKADTQYF. The DNA of the CDR3 is TGCGCCAGCAGCCATATGGGGCCCAAGGCAGATACGCAGTATTTT.

This chain joins TRBV11-2 and TRBJ2-7; 11 bases fit TRBD2. This CDR3 is built from 16 residues. In germline, CDR1 is SGHAT, CDR2 FQNNGV. V dropped 5 bases and J dropped 2; count of bases not matched to a gene: 8. The CDR3 is CASSPTLAGGPYEQYF. The CDR3 DNA is TGTGCCAGCAGCCCAACATTAGCGGGAGGGCCCTACGAGCAGTACTTC.

This clone was found a few times. As DNA, the CDR3 is TGTGCCTCACGGCGGGACCCTCTCTTGGCGCAGTATTTT. It encodes CASRRDPLLAQYF. This chain uses TRBV2 with TRBJ2-3, with a weak D call TRBD2 (6 bases). The germline V and J ends were trimmed by 11 bases and 10 bases, with 22 bases remaining between them. The CDR3 sequence is 13 residues long. Germline lookup yields CDR1 SNHLY and CDR2 FYNNEI.

This chain joins TRBV5-6 and TRBJ2-1; D perhaps matches TRBD2 (5 bases). Between the trimmed V and J ends, which lost 0 bases and 2 bases, there was a span of 9 bases. Germline V gene data show CDR1 as SGHDT and CDR2 as YYEEEE. The CDR3 sequence is 15 residues long. The CDR3 nucleotides read TGTGCCAGCAGCTTGGGACTATTACCCTACAATGAGCAGTTCTTC. Protein product: CASSLGLLPYNEQFF.

The genes are TRBV29-1 and TRBJ2-7; 12 bases are a match to TRBD2. V trimming: 1 base; J trimming: 3 bases; junction bases outside the gene matches: 4. This CDR3 spans 15 amino acids. Per the germline V gene, CDR1 is SQVTM and CDR2 is ANQGSEA. CDR3 nucleotide sequence: TGCAGCGTTGAAGCTAGCGGGAGGGGATTCTACGAGCAGTACTTC. This translates into CSVEASGRGFYEQYF.

J is TRBJ2-7 and V is TRBV28; D possibly uses TRBD1 or TRBD2 (5 bases each). The CDR3 has 15 residues. CDR1 and CDR2 (germline): MDHEN, SYDVKM. The V end was cut by 2 bases, the J end by 5 bases, with 16 bases between. CDR3 loop: CASSLPSSGRHEQYF. CDR3 nucleotides: TGTGCCAGCAGTTTACCCTCCTCGGGACGGCACGAGCAGTACTTC.